The 2 T cell receptor beta chains below were found in one sample sequenced in a study of neurological immune-mediated disorders. TCRdb re-called the 5' RACE reads with MiXCR, one entry per CDR3 protein. This table holds fewer than 65,000 distinct CDR3 sequences, over 4% found once. Source material: PBMCs. Receptors originate from a man over 45 with multiple sclerosis.

This clonotype was observed many times. The chain joins TRBV5-1 to TRBJ1-2, with D tentatively TRBD1 (5 bases). CDR3 size: 16 residues. Trimming removed 0 bases from V and 1 base from J, with 13 bases in between. Germline lookup yields CDR1 SGHRS and CDR2 YFSETQ. CDR3 bases: TGCGCCAGCAGCTTGGGCCTTCTGGACATTAACTATGGCTACACCTTC. Amino acid sequence: CASSLGLLDINYGYTF.

The table lists this clonotype with many counts. The chain couples TRBV5-1 to TRBJ2-1; TRBD2 matches 11 bases. Germline V gene data show CDR1 as SGHRS and CDR2 as YFSETQ. This CDR3 comprises 16 residues. V gave up 4 bases and J gave up 5 bases; unmatched junction bases: 8. The chain's CDR3 is CASSQNVAGGNNEQFF. CDR3 coding DNA: TGCGCCAGCAGCCAAAACGTAGCGGGAGGGAACAATGAGCAGTTCTTC.